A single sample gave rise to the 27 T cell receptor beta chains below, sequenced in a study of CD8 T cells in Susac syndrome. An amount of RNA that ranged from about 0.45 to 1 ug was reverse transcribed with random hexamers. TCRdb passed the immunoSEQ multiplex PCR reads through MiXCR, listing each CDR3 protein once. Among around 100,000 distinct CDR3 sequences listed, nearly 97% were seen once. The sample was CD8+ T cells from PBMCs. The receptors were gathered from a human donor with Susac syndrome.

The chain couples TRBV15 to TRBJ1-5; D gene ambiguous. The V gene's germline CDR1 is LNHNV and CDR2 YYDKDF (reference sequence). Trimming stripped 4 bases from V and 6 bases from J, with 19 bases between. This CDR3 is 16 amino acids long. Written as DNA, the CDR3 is TGTGCCACCAGCACTGCCCACGGACGGCGGGTTCAGCCCCAGCATTTT. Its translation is CATSTAHGRRVQPQHF.

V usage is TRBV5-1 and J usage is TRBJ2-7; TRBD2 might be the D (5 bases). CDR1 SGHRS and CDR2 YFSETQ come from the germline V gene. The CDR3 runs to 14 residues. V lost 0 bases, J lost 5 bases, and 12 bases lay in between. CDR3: CASSLERSDHEQYF. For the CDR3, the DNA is TGCGCCAGCAGCTTGGAGCGGTCCGATCACGAGCAGTACTTC.

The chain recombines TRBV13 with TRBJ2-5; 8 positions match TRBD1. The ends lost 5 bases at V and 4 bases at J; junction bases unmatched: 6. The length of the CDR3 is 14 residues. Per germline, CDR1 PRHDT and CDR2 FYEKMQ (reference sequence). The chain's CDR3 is CASSATGGRETQYF. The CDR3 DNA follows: TGTGCCAGCAGCGCCACAGGGGGTCGAGAGACCCAGTACTTC.

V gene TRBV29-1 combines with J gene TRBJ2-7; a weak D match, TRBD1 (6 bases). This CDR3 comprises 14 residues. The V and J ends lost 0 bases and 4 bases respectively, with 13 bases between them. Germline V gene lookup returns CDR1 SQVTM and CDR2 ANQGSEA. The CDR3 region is CSVEDPDSIYEQYF. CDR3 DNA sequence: TGCAGCGTTGAAGACCCGGACAGTATATACGAGCAGTACTTC.

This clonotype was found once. The CDR3 loop reads CASSSSWGSYEQYF. The CDR3 nucleotides are TGTGCCAGCAGCTCATCATGGGGCTCCTACGAGCAGTACTTC. The chain recombines TRBV5-5 with TRBJ2-7; D gene uncertain. This CDR3 is 14 amino acids long. Germline V gives CDR1 SGHKS, CDR2 YYEKEE (reference sequence). Trimming pared 3 bases from V and 0 bases from J, leaving 10 bases between.

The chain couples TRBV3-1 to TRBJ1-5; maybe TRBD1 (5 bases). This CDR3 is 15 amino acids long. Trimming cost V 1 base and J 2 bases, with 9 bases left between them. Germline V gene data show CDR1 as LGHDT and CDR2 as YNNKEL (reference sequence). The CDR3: CASSQAGTGNQPQHF. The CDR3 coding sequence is TGTGCCAGCAGCCAAGCAGGGACGGGCAATCAGCCCCAGCATTTT. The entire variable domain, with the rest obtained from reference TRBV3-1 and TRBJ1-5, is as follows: DTAVSQTPKYLVTQMGNDKSIKCEQNLGHDTMYWYKQDSKKFLKIMFSYNNKELIINETVPNRFSPKSPDKAHLNLHINSLELGDSAVYFCASSQAGTGNQPQHFGDGTRLSIL.

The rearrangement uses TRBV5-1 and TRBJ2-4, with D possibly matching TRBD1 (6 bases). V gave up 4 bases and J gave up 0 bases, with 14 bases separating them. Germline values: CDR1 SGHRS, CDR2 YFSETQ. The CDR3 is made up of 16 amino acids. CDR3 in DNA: TGCGCCAGCAGCCTGGACAGAGAGTTAGCCAAAAACATTCAGTACTTC. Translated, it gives CASSLDRELAKNIQYF.

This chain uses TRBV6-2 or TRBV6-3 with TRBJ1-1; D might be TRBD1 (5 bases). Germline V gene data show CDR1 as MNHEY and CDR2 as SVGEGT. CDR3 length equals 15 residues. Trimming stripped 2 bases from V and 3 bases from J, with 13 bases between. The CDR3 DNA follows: TGTGCCAGCAGTTACGACGACAGACGATACACTGAAGCTTTCTTT. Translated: CASSYDDRRYTEAFF.

Here the CDR3 reads CASSLGFTRDEQYF. Here the CDR3 DNA reads TGTGCCAGCAGCTTAGGTTTTACCCGGGACGAGCAGTACTTC. This rearrangement joins TRBV7-6 to TRBJ2-7, with no clear D. Trimming left V 1 base short and J 5 bases short, with 12 bases between. The CDR3 contains 14 residues. Germline CDR1 and CDR2: SGHVS and FNYEAQ.

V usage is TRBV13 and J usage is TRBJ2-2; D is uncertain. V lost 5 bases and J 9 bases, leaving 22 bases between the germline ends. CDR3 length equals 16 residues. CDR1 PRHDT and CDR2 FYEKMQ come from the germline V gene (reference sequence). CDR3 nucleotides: TGTGCCAGCAGCCGACAAACGGACGCCGGGTTGAGGGAGCTGTTTTTT. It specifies CASSRQTDAGLRELFF.

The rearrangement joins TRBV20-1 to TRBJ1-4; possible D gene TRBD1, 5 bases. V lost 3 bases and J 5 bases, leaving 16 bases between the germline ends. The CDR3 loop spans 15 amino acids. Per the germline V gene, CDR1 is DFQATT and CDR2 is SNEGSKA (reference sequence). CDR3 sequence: CSASGPQWGNEKLFF. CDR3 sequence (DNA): TGCAGTGCTAGTGGCCCGCAGTGGGGCAATGAAAAACTGTTTTTT.

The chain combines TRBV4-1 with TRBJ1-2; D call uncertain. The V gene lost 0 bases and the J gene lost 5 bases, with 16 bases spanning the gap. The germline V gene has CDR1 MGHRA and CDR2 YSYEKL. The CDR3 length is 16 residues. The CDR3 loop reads CASSQDWAGSQYGYTF. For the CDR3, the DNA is TGCGCCAGCAGCCAAGATTGGGCGGGGTCACAATATGGCTACACCTTC.

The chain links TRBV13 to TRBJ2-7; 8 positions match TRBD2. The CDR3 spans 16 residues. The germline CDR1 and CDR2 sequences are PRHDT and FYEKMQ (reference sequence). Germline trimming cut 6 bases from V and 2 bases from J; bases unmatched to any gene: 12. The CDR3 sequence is CASSSTDLAGPYEQYF. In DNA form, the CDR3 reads TGTGCCAGCAGTTCTACCGATCTAGCGGGTCCCTACGAGCAGTACTTC.

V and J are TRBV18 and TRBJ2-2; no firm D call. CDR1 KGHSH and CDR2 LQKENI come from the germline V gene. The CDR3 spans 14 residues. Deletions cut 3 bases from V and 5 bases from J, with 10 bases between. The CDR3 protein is CASSPRRGTGELFF. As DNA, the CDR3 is TGTGCCAGCTCACCCCGGAGAGGAACCGGGGAGCTGTTTTTT. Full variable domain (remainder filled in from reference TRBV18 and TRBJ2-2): NAGVMQNPRHLVRRRGQEARLRCSPMKGHSHVYWYRQLPEEGLKFMVYLQKENIIDESGMPKERFSAEFPKEGPSILRIQQVVRGDSAAYFCASSPRRGTGELFFGEGSRLTVL.

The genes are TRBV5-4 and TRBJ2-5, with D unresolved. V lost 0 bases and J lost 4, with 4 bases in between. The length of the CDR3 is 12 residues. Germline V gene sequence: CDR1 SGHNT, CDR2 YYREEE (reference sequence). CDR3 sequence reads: CASSLVGETQYF. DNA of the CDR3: TGTGCCAGCAGCTTGGTCGGAGAGACCCAGTACTTC.

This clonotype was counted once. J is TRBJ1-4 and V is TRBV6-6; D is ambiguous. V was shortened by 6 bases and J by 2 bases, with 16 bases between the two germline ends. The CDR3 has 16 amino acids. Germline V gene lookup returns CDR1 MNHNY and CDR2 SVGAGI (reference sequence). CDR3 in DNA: TGTGCCAGCAGAACGACGGAGGGTGGGACTAATGAAAAACTGTTTTTT. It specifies CASRTTEGGTNEKLFF.

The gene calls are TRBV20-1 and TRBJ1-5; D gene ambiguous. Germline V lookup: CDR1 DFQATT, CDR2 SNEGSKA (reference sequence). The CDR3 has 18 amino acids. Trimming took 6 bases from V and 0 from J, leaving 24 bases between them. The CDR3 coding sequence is TGCAGTGCCGATACGGGGAGGTACAGACCAAATAGCAATCAGCCCCAGCATTTT. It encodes CSADTGRYRPNSNQPQHF.

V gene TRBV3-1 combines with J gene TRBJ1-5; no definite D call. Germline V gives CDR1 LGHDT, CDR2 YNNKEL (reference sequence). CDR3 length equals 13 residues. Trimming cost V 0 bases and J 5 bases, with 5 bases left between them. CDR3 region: CASSQDWDQPQHF. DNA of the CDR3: TGTGCCAGCAGCCAAGATTGGGATCAGCCCCAGCATTTT.

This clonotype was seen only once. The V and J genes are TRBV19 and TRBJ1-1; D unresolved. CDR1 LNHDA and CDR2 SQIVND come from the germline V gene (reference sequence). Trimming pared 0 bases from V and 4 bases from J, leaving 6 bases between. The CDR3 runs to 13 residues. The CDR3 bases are TGTGCCAGTAGTATAGAATACGGCACTGAAGCTTTCTTT. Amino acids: CASSIEYGTEAFF.

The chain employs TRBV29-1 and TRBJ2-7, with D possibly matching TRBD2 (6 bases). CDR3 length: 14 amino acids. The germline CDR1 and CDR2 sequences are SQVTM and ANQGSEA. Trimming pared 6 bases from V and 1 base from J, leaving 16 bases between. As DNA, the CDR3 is TGCAGCGTGGGGAACGCGGGATGGTCCTACGAGCAGTACTTC. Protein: CSVGNAGWSYEQYF.

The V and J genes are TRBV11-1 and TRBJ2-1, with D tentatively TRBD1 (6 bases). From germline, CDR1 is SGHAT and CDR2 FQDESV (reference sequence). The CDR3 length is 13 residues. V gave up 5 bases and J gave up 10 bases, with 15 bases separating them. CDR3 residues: CASSLNRVGEQFF. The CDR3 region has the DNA TGTGCCAGCAGCCTCAACAGGGTTGGAGAGCAGTTCTTC.

The CDR3 is CASSPQSGVGYEQYF. The DNA for the CDR3 is TGTGCCAGCAGTCCACAAAGCGGGGTGGGCTACGAGCAGTACTTC. The rearrangement joins TRBV28 to TRBJ2-7; TRBD2 matches at 7 bases. Trimming removed 5 bases from V and 3 bases from J; junction bases left unmatched: 10. Germline CDR1 is MDHEN and CDR2 is SYDVKM. The CDR3 extends over 15 amino acids.

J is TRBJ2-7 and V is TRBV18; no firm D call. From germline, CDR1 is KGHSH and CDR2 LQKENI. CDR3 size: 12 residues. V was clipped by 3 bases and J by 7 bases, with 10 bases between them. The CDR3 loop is CASSPALPEQYF. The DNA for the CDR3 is TGTGCCAGCTCACCGGCACTCCCGGAGCAGTACTTC.

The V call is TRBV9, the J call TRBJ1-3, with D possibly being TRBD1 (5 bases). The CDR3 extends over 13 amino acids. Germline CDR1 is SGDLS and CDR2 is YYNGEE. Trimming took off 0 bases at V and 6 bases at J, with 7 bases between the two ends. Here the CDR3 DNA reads TGTGCCAGCAGCGTAGAGGGGAAAAACACCATATATTTT. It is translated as CASSVEGKNTIYF.

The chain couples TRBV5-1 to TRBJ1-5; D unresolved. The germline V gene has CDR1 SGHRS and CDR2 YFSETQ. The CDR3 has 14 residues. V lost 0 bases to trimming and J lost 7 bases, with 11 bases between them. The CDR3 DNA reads TGCGCCAGCAGCTTGGAGGGAGGGATACAGCCCCAGCATTTT. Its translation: CASSLEGGIQPQHF.

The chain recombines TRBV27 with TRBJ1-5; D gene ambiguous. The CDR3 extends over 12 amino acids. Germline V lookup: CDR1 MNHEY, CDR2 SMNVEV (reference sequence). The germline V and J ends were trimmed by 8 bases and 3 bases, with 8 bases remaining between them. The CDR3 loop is CASGRTNQPQHF. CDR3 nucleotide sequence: TGTGCCAGCGGACGAACCAATCAGCCCCAGCATTTT.

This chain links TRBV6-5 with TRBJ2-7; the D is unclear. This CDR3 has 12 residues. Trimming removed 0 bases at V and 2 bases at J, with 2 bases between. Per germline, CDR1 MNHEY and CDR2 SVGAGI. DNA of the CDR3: TGTGCCAGCAGTTACTCCCCCTACGAGCAGTACTTC. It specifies CASSYSPYEQYF.